This is a list of T cell receptor beta chains from one sample in a study of T-cell reconstitution after alpha-beta-depleted transplantation in children. A single record per CDR3 protein comes from TCRdb applying MiXCR to the PCR reads. The data contain 490,000 or so distinct CDR3 sequences, around an eighth of them singletons. The specimen was PBMCs from the stem cell graft donor, collected from the stem cell graft. The receptors were gathered from a human donor who donated a stem cell graft to a child with combined immunodeficiency. CDR3s include the opening cysteine and the closing phenylalanine or tryptophan. The order of the fields is D gene, clone size, CDR3 length, J gene, V gene, CDR3 protein, CDR3 DNA. D genes are given only for firm matches. Part of the rows lack a size; the others show once, few, many or a class for expanded clones.

d_call: -
clone_size: many
cdr3_length: 11
j_call: TRBJ2-7
v_call: TRBV20-1
cdr3_aa: CSAREDYEQYF
cdr3_nt: TGCAGTGCTAGAGAGGACTACGAGCAGTACTTC

d_call: TRBD2
clone_size: -
cdr3_length: 15
j_call: TRBJ2-5
v_call: TRBV5-1
cdr3_aa: CASSGTSGASETQYF
cdr3_nt: TGCGCCAGCAGTGGGACTAGCGGGGCCTCGGAGACCCAGTACTTC

d_call: TRBD2
clone_size: few
cdr3_length: 15
j_call: TRBJ2-1
v_call: TRBV6-2/TRBV6-3
cdr3_aa: CASSATSGTLPEQFF
cdr3_nt: TGTGCCAGCAGTGCGACTAGCGGGACCCTACCGGAGCAGTTCTTC

d_call: TRBD2
clone_size: -
cdr3_length: 18
j_call: TRBJ2-3
v_call: TRBV7-3
cdr3_aa: CASSLKLAGGPSTDTQYF
cdr3_nt: TGTGCCAGCAGCTTAAAACTAGCGGGAGGGCCGTCGACAGATACGCAGTATTTT

d_call: TRBD1
clone_size: many
cdr3_length: 12
j_call: TRBJ2-1
v_call: TRBV29-1
cdr3_aa: CSERDRNNEQFF
cdr3_nt: TGCAGCGAAAGGGACAGGAACAATGAGCAGTTCTTC

d_call: -
clone_size: many
cdr3_length: 13
j_call: TRBJ2-1
v_call: TRBV7-3
cdr3_aa: CASSLSPGDEQFF
cdr3_nt: TGTGCCAGCAGCTTATCCCCGGGGGATGAGCAGTTCTTC

d_call: -
clone_size: few
cdr3_length: 16
j_call: TRBJ2-1
v_call: TRBV6-2/TRBV6-3
cdr3_aa: CASSYPSVFSYNEQFF
cdr3_nt: TGTGCCAGCAGTTACCCGAGCGTATTTTCCTACAATGAGCAGTTCTTC

d_call: -
clone_size: -
cdr3_length: 12
j_call: TRBJ2-7
v_call: TRBV12-3/TRBV12-4
cdr3_aa: CASSLTWDEQYF
cdr3_nt: TGTGCCAGCAGCCTAACCTGGGACGAGCAGTACTTC

d_call: TRBD2
clone_size: -
cdr3_length: 16
j_call: TRBJ2-3
v_call: TRBV7-9
cdr3_aa: CASSMWTSGSTDTQYF
cdr3_nt: TGTGCCAGCAGCATGTGGACTAGCGGGAGCACAGATACGCAGTATTTT

d_call: TRBD1
clone_size: -
cdr3_length: 15
j_call: TRBJ1-2
v_call: TRBV3-1
cdr3_aa: CASSQENRGDTGYTF
cdr3_nt: TGTGCCAGCAGCCAAGAAAACAGGGGGGATACGGGCTACACCTTC

d_call: -
clone_size: many
cdr3_length: 17
j_call: TRBJ2-3
v_call: TRBV20-1
cdr3_aa: CSARDHVGQGTTDTQYF
cdr3_nt: TGCAGTGCTAGAGATCATGTCGGGCAGGGGACCACAGATACGCAGTATTTT

d_call: -
clone_size: few
cdr3_length: 15
j_call: TRBJ2-7
v_call: TRBV10-3
cdr3_aa: CAISESIGSSDEQYF
cdr3_nt: TGTGCCATCAGTGAGTCAATAGGGAGTAGCGACGAGCAGTACTTC

d_call: TRBD2
clone_size: many
cdr3_length: 13
j_call: TRBJ2-1
v_call: TRBV20-1
cdr3_aa: CSARVAGANEQFF
cdr3_nt: TGCAGTGCTAGAGTAGCGGGGGCCAATGAGCAGTTCTTC

d_call: -
clone_size: -
cdr3_length: 13
j_call: TRBJ2-3
v_call: TRBV29-1
cdr3_aa: CSALTPSTDTQYF
cdr3_nt: TGCAGCGCCTTGACCCCTAGCACAGATACGCAGTATTTT

d_call: -
clone_size: -
cdr3_length: 15
j_call: TRBJ2-6
v_call: TRBV4-3
cdr3_aa: CASSQETSGANVLTF
cdr3_nt: TGCGCCAGCAGCCAAGAAACCTCTGGGGCCAACGTCCTGACTTTC

d_call: -
clone_size: many
cdr3_length: 14
j_call: TRBJ2-2
v_call: TRBV29-1
cdr3_aa: CSVVSTGNTGELFF
cdr3_nt: TGCAGCGTTGTGTCGACGGGAAACACCGGGGAGCTGTTTTTT

d_call: -
clone_size: -
cdr3_length: 15
j_call: TRBJ2-2
v_call: TRBV7-2
cdr3_aa: CASSPRGANTGELFF
cdr3_nt: TGTGCCAGCAGCCCTCGAGGGGCAAACACCGGGGAGCTGTTTTTT

d_call: -
clone_size: few
cdr3_length: 12
j_call: TRBJ2-5
v_call: TRBV27
cdr3_aa: CASSTHPETQYF
cdr3_nt: TGTGCCAGCAGTACACACCCGGAGACCCAGTACTTC

d_call: TRBD1
clone_size: few
cdr3_length: 16
j_call: TRBJ1-6
v_call: TRBV12-3/TRBV12-4
cdr3_aa: CASRGGQGSYNSPLHF
cdr3_nt: TGTGCCAGCAGGGGGGGACAGGGTTCCTATAATTCACCCCTCCACTTT

d_call: TRBD2
clone_size: few
cdr3_length: 14
j_call: TRBJ2-2
v_call: TRBV10-3
cdr3_aa: CAIMGLASSGELFF
cdr3_nt: TGTGCCATCATGGGACTAGCTTCTTCCGGGGAGCTGTTTTTT

d_call: TRBD1
clone_size: few
cdr3_length: 16
j_call: TRBJ2-1
v_call: TRBV6-5
cdr3_aa: CASSYSGQGAGNEQFF
cdr3_nt: TGTGCCAGCAGTTACTCGGGACAGGGGGCGGGCAATGAGCAGTTCTTC

d_call: TRBD2
clone_size: few
cdr3_length: 15
j_call: TRBJ2-7
v_call: TRBV4-3
cdr3_aa: CASSQVAAGAYEQYF
cdr3_nt: TGCGCCAGCAGCCAAGTCGCCGCGGGGGCCTACGAGCAGTACTTC

d_call: TRBD1
clone_size: few
cdr3_length: 15
j_call: TRBJ1-6
v_call: TRBV28
cdr3_aa: CASKSHTGGISPLHF
cdr3_nt: TGTGCCAGCAAGAGCCATACAGGGGGGATTTCACCCCTCCACTTT

d_call: TRBD2
clone_size: -
cdr3_length: 15
j_call: TRBJ2-1
v_call: TRBV4-1
cdr3_aa: CASSQDQPSGKWQFF
cdr3_nt: TGCGCCAGCAGCCAAGATCAGCCTAGCGGAAAGTGGCAGTTCTTC

d_call: TRBD2
clone_size: -
cdr3_length: 15
j_call: TRBJ2-3
v_call: TRBV7-9
cdr3_aa: CASSRLAGTTDTQYF
cdr3_nt: TGTGCCAGCAGCCGACTAGCGGGAACCACAGATACGCAGTATTTT

d_call: TRBD1
clone_size: many
cdr3_length: 12
j_call: TRBJ1-2
v_call: TRBV12-3/TRBV12-4
cdr3_aa: CASSEGAVGYTF
cdr3_nt: TGTGCCAGCAGTGAGGGGGCGGTTGGCTACACCTTC

d_call: TRBD1
clone_size: -
cdr3_length: 13
j_call: TRBJ2-7
v_call: TRBV29-1
cdr3_aa: CSGTGQGANEQYF
cdr3_nt: TGCAGCGGCACAGGACAGGGGGCAAACGAGCAGTACTTC

d_call: TRBD2
clone_size: many
cdr3_length: 15
j_call: TRBJ2-3
v_call: TRBV2
cdr3_aa: CASSLLAGLTDTQYF
cdr3_nt: TGTGCCAGCAGTCTTTTAGCGGGACTCACAGATACGCAGTATTTT

d_call: -
clone_size: many
cdr3_length: 14
j_call: TRBJ2-1
v_call: TRBV12-3/TRBV12-4
cdr3_aa: CASSPQVVYNEQFF
cdr3_nt: TGTGCCAGCAGCCCCCAAGTCGTCTACAATGAGCAGTTCTTC

d_call: TRBD2
clone_size: -
cdr3_length: 15
j_call: TRBJ2-1
v_call: TRBV9
cdr3_aa: CASSASGGPYNEQFF
cdr3_nt: TGTGCCAGCAGCGCTAGCGGGGGACCCTACAATGAGCAGTTCTTC

d_call: -
clone_size: few
cdr3_length: 11
j_call: TRBJ1-5
v_call: TRBV12-3/TRBV12-4
cdr3_aa: CASSRGTSQHF
cdr3_nt: TGTGCCAGCAGTCGCGGTACGTCCCAGCATTTT

d_call: -
clone_size: few
cdr3_length: 14
j_call: TRBJ2-2
v_call: TRBV9
cdr3_aa: CASSVGGAAGELFF
cdr3_nt: TGTGCCAGCAGCGTAGGGGGAGCGGCCGGGGAGCTGTTTTTT

d_call: -
clone_size: -
cdr3_length: 14
j_call: TRBJ2-3
v_call: TRBV19
cdr3_aa: CASARGLDTDTQYF
cdr3_nt: TGTGCCAGTGCCCGGGGCCTGGACACAGATACGCAGTATTTT

d_call: TRBD1
clone_size: many
cdr3_length: 14
j_call: TRBJ1-5
v_call: TRBV10-3
cdr3_aa: CATAWDRAGQPQHF
cdr3_nt: TGTGCCACCGCCTGGGACAGGGCAGGTCAGCCCCAGCATTTT

d_call: -
clone_size: -
cdr3_length: 16
j_call: TRBJ2-1
v_call: TRBV10-3
cdr3_aa: CAISESKWESYNEQFF
cdr3_nt: TGTGCCATCAGTGAGTCGAAGTGGGAGTCTTACAATGAGCAGTTCTTC

d_call: TRBD2
clone_size: -
cdr3_length: 16
j_call: TRBJ2-7
v_call: TRBV12-3/TRBV12-4
cdr3_aa: CASRLGLAGDHYEQYF
cdr3_nt: TGTGCCAGCAGATTGGGACTAGCGGGTGATCACTACGAGCAGTACTTC

d_call: -
clone_size: -
cdr3_length: 14
j_call: TRBJ1-1
v_call: TRBV6-2/TRBV6-3
cdr3_aa: CASSYIGPNTEAFF
cdr3_nt: TGTGCCAGCAGTTACATTGGGCCGAACACTGAAGCTTTCTTT

d_call: TRBD1
clone_size: -
cdr3_length: 15
j_call: TRBJ2-7
v_call: TRBV12-3/TRBV12-4
cdr3_aa: CASSSPRQGAYEQYF
cdr3_nt: TGTGCCAGCAGTTCCCCCCGACAGGGGGCCTACGAGCAGTACTTC

d_call: -
clone_size: -
cdr3_length: 15
j_call: TRBJ2-7
v_call: TRBV20-1
cdr3_aa: CSARDRASKTHEQYF
cdr3_nt: TGCAGTGCTAGAGATAGGGCTAGCAAGACCCACGAGCAGTACTTC

d_call: -
clone_size: few
cdr3_length: 14
j_call: TRBJ2-2
v_call: TRBV5-6
cdr3_aa: CASHREIDTGELFF
cdr3_nt: TGTGCCAGTCACAGGGAGATTGACACCGGGGAGCTGTTTTTT

d_call: -
clone_size: -
cdr3_length: 13
j_call: TRBJ2-7
v_call: TRBV24-1
cdr3_aa: CATSGRGAREQYF
cdr3_nt: TGTGCCACCAGTGGCCGTGGGGCTAGAGAGCAGTACTTC

d_call: -
clone_size: many
cdr3_length: 15
j_call: TRBJ2-7
v_call: TRBV15
cdr3_aa: CATSRSTTGTYEQYF
cdr3_nt: TGTGCCACCAGCAGATCGACTACAGGAACTTACGAGCAGTACTTC

d_call: TRBD2
clone_size: few
cdr3_length: 14
j_call: TRBJ2-7
v_call: TRBV12-3/TRBV12-4
cdr3_aa: CASSLTSGFGEQYF
cdr3_nt: TGTGCCAGCAGTTTGACTAGCGGGTTTGGCGAGCAGTACTTC

d_call: -
clone_size: -
cdr3_length: 14
j_call: TRBJ1-1
v_call: TRBV12-3/TRBV12-4
cdr3_aa: CASSLYGWNTEAFF
cdr3_nt: TGTGCCAGCAGTTTATATGGGTGGAACACTGAAGCTTTCTTT

d_call: TRBD1
clone_size: few
cdr3_length: 16
j_call: TRBJ2-3
v_call: TRBV20-1
cdr3_aa: CSAIRGQGGGLDTQYF
cdr3_nt: TGCAGTGCTATCCGCGGACAGGGGGGAGGCCTAGATACGCAGTATTTT

d_call: TRBD1
clone_size: few
cdr3_length: 15
j_call: TRBJ2-2
v_call: TRBV7-9
cdr3_aa: CASSYGTDLGRELFF
cdr3_nt: TGTGCCAGCAGCTACGGGACAGATCTAGGCCGGGAGCTGTTTTTT

d_call: -
clone_size: -
cdr3_length: 11
j_call: TRBJ1-2
v_call: TRBV25-1
cdr3_aa: CASSELGGYTF
cdr3_nt: TGTGCCAGCAGTGAATTGGGGGGCTACACCTTC

d_call: TRBD2
clone_size: few
cdr3_length: 20
j_call: TRBJ2-3
v_call: TRBV4-2
cdr3_aa: CASSPLGSSGRGTSTDTQYF
cdr3_nt: TGTGCCAGCAGCCCCCTCGGGTCTAGCGGGAGGGGAACTAGCACAGATACGCAGTATTTT

d_call: -
clone_size: -
cdr3_length: 14
j_call: TRBJ1-2
v_call: TRBV7-3
cdr3_aa: CASSSIPGEGGYTF
cdr3_nt: TGTGCCAGCAGCTCCATACCAGGGGAAGGAGGCTACACCTTC

d_call: -
clone_size: -
cdr3_length: 14
j_call: TRBJ2-2
v_call: TRBV7-3
cdr3_aa: CASGGSATTGELFF
cdr3_nt: TGTGCCAGCGGGGGGAGCGCGACCACCGGGGAGCTGTTTTTT

d_call: TRBD2
clone_size: few
cdr3_length: 15
j_call: TRBJ2-3
v_call: TRBV20-1
cdr3_aa: CSARWGGGFTDTQYF
cdr3_nt: TGCAGTGCTAGGTGGGGGGGGGGTTTCACAGATACGCAGTATTTT

d_call: -
clone_size: few
cdr3_length: 15
j_call: TRBJ2-7
v_call: TRBV18
cdr3_aa: CASSPLLGPEGEQYF
cdr3_nt: TGTGCCAGCTCACCCCTTCTAGGACCCGAGGGGGAGCAGTACTTC

d_call: -
clone_size: few
cdr3_length: 13
j_call: TRBJ1-5
v_call: TRBV6-5
cdr3_aa: CASSYGRDQPQHF
cdr3_nt: TGTGCCAGCAGTTACGGTAGGGACCAGCCCCAGCATTTT